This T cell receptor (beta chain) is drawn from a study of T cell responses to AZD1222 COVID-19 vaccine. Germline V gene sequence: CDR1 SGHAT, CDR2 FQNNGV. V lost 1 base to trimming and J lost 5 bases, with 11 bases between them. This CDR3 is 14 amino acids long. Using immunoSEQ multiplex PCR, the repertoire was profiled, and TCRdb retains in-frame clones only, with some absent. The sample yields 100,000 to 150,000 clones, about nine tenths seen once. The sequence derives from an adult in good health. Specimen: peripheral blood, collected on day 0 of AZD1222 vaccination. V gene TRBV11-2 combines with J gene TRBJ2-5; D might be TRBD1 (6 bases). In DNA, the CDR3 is TGTGCCAGCAGCTTAGGGGGCCAGGGGGAGACCCAGTACTTC. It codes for CASSLGGQGETQYF.